Here is one T cell receptor beta chain with its context. This entry comes from a study of blood T cell repertoires in COVID-19. Looking at the study overall: COVID-19 samples collected from the United States, Italy and Spain covered acute and convalescent phases.

Produced via immunoSEQ multiplex PCR; TCRdb's table is partial and in-frame only. The table lists approximately 300,000 clones, about 87% of them singletons. CDR1 is MNHEY and CDR2 is SVGAGI in the germline V gene. The CDR3 totals 13 residues. The germline V and J ends were trimmed by 7 bases and 4 bases, with 11 bases remaining between them. Material for sequencing was peripheral blood. This chain joins TRBV6-5 and TRBJ1-3, with D possibly matching TRBD1 (6 bases). The clonotype originates from a woman in her forties with acute or convalescent COVID-19. This chain's CDR3 is CASKGGSGNTIYF. CDR3 DNA: TGTGCCAGCAAGGGGGGGTCCGGAAACACCATATATTTT.